The 8 T cell receptor beta chains reported below all come from one sample, sequenced in a study of T cells in localized non-small cell lung cancer (dated by TCRdb to the early 2020s). Library preparation was by the immunoSEQ multiplex PCR assay. TCRdb's version of the immuneACCESS table is confined to in-frame rearrangements and falls short of the full clone set. An unresolved V gene accounts for under half of the shortfall where checked; the remainder is of unknown origin. The sample records approximately 2,800 clones, under 30% of which are singletons. The top ten clonotypes cover 13% of the sample. The specimen comprised normal lung tissue next to the tumor, sampled before any cancer treatment. The receptors come from a male donor at least 60 years old with stage II lung adenocarcinoma.

J is TRBJ2-5 and V is TRBV19; D may be TRBD2 (5 bases). CDR1 and CDR2 (germline): LNHDA, SQIVND (reference sequence). This CDR3 spans 13 amino acids. V gave up 4 bases and J gave up 5 bases, with 11 bases separating them. This chain's CDR3 is CASSTGERETQYF. Written as DNA, the CDR3 is TGTGCCAGTAGTACTGGTGAGCGGGAGACCCAGTACTTC. The variable domain in full, completed from reference TRBV19 and TRBJ2-5, reads DGGITQSPKYLFRKEGQNVTLSCEQNLNHDAMYWYRQDPGQGLRLIYYSQIVNDFQKGDIAEGYSVSREKKESFPLTVTSAQKNPTAFYLCASSTGERETQYFGPGTRLLVL.

This clone is a singleton in its sample. This rearrangement joins TRBV28 to TRBJ2-3; TRBD2 matches at 11 bases. Germline values: CDR1 MDHEN, CDR2 SYDVKM. The trim removed 5 bases at V and 0 bases at J, leaving 16 bases unmatched. The length of the CDR3 is 20 residues. The CDR3 reads CASSGMPGLAVGGSTDTQYF. CDR3 nucleotide sequence: TGTGCCAGCAGTGGGATGCCGGGACTAGCGGTGGGGGGTAGCACAGATACGCAGTATTTT.

The V gene is TRBV18, the J gene TRBJ2-3; 7 bases agree with TRBD1. This CDR3 is 17 amino acids long. The junction had 12 bases not matched to a gene; V was cut back by 3 bases and J by 3 bases. Germline V gives CDR1 KGHSH, CDR2 LQKENI. The DNA for the CDR3 is TGTGCCAGCTCACCGACAGGGCCGGGCACTGGGACAGATACGCAGTATTTT. It is translated as CASSPTGPGTGTDTQYF. Full variable domain (rest looked up from reference TRBV18 and TRBJ2-3): NAGVMQNPRHLVRRRGQEARLRCSPMKGHSHVYWYRQLPEEGLKFMVYLQKENIIDESGMPKERFSAEFPKEGPSILRIQQVVRGDSAAYFCASSPTGPGTGTDTQYFGPGTRLTVL.

By share, this clone ranks as medium-sized. The chain carries TRBV9 and TRBJ1-6; no firm D call. Germline-derived CDR1 and CDR2 are SGDLS and YYNGEE. V was trimmed by 0 bases and J by 3 bases, leaving 10 bases between them. CDR3 size: 16 residues. The CDR3 protein is CASSVEGTGYNSPLHF. The CDR3 DNA sequence: TGTGCCAGCAGCGTAGAGGGAACCGGCTATAATTCACCCCTCCACTTT.

The J gene is TRBJ2-1, the V gene TRBV5-1, with TRBD2 identical over 12 bases. The CDR3 spans 15 residues. The V gene end was trimmed by 0 bases and the J gene end by 6 bases; junction bases not matched to a gene: 1. In germline, CDR1 is SGHRS, CDR2 YFSETQ. CDR3 in DNA: TGCGCCAGCAGCTTGGGACTAGCGGGGGTCAATGAGCAGTTCTTC. This codes for CASSLGLAGVNEQFF. Complete variable domain (other parts from reference TRBV5-1 and TRBJ2-1): KAGVTQTPRYLIKTRGQQVTLSCSPISGHRSVSWYQQTPGQGLQFLFEYFSETQRNKGNFPGRFSGRQFSNSRSEMNVSTLELGDSALYLCASSLGLAGVNEQFFGPGTRLTVL.

The rearrangement uses TRBV12-5 and TRBJ2-1; perhaps TRBD1 as D (5 bases). With 0 bases removed from V and 4 bases from J, the gap between germline ends came to 16 bases. The CDR3 spans 17 residues. Germline V CDR1 and CDR2: LGHNT, FRNRAP. The CDR3 region has the DNA TGTGCTAGTGGTTTGGTACTTTCAGGGAAATTTTACAATGAGCAGTTCTTC. This codes for CASGLVLSGKFYNEQFF.

The chain has TRBV11-3 and TRBJ2-1, with 9 bases lining up with TRBD2. Germline lookup yields CDR1 SGHNT and CDR2 YENEEA. The CDR3 totals 15 residues. The trim removed 6 bases at V and 1 base at J, leaving 4 bases unmatched. CDR3 amino acids: CASRRSGGSYNEQFF. The CDR3 DNA reads TGTGCCAGCAGACGTAGCGGGGGTTCCTACAATGAGCAGTTCTTC.

This clone has a handful of counts. Relative to the germline gene, one junction end is altered; a read error may explain this. The chain carries TRBV6-8 and TRBJ1-4; D may be TRBD1 (6 bases). The CDR3 sequence is 14 residues long. Germline lookup yields CDR1 MNHGY and CDR2 SAAAGT. The chain's CDR3 is CAISVRGPNEKLFF. In DNA, the CDR3 is TGTGCCATCAGTGTACGGGGGCCTAATGAAAAACTGTTTTTT.